This T cell receptor (beta chain) derives from a study of OX40 agonist ivuxolimab in advanced cancers. Some background on the complete study: The costimulatory receptor OX40 (CD134) was targeted by ivuxolimab, a fully human IgG2 agonistic monoclonal antibody. Intravenous ivuxolimab was administered to patients every 2 weeks at six dose levels: 0.01, 0.1, 0.3, 1.5, 3 and 10 mg/kg. Of the roughly 51 patients in dose escalation, about 20 had hepatocellular carcinoma, roughly 15 had melanoma, 9 had renal cell carcinoma and 9 had head and neck cancer. A male proportion of around 80% and a mean age of approximately 60 years, ranging from 23 to 79, were recorded for the dose-escalation cohort. Prior anti-PD-1, anti-PD-L1 or anti-CTLA-4 therapy was permitted, and checkpoint inhibitors had been received by more than 35% of dose-escalation patients. Partial responses were achieved by three dose-escalation patients, of whom one had hepatocellular carcinoma and two had cutaneous melanoma. Peripheral TCRbeta sequencing aimed to test whether ivuxolimab altered TCR sequence diversity and caused clonal T-cell expansion. The paper covers the monotherapy dose-escalation part of the phase I ivuxolimab trial, which included N ≈ 57 patients. The full study reports these points: On average, CD8+ T cells showed more expanded clones than CD4+ T cells after ivuxolimab. Low levels of normalized T-cell clonal expansion were also seen in some nonresponding patients. Partial responders in the 0.1-3.0 mg/kg groups had among the lowest normalized peripheral clonal expansion, especially among CD8+ T cells. Clonal expansion of both CD4+ and CD8+ blood T cells was observed from baseline to week 6 at doses 0.1 to 3.0 mg/kg. Antigen specificity was not determined for the clonally expanded peripheral T cells.

Regarding this clone: Its antigen has not been determined. Qualities for individual bases were not recorded, and no much larger clone is one base off.

According to the germline V gene, CDR1 reads SGHTA and CDR2 reads FQGNSA. Counted from cysteine to phenylalanine, this CDR3 has 15 amino acids. Only the CDR3 DNA is retained, 45 bases long and in frame from the first base. Trimmed from V: 1 base; trimmed from J: 6 bases; junction bases lacking a gene match: 5. Patients with autoimmune disease history or receiving systemic immunosuppression were excluded from the trial. Peripheral blood for TCR sequencing was collected from all dose cohorts at baseline, on cycle 4 day 1, and on cycle 7 day 1. The samples were taken from a phase I, first-in-human, multicenter, open-label dose-escalation trial of ivuxolimab. Adults with locally advanced or metastatic head and neck squamous cell, hepatocellular, melanoma or renal cell carcinoma were enrolled in the trial. CD4+ and CD8+ T cells were sorted separately from peripheral blood before TCR sequencing. Genomic DNA was extracted from sorted cells for sequencing of the TCRbeta CDR3 region. The immunoSEQ Assay was used to sequence the TCRbeta CDR3 regions. The source is immuneACCESS, and TCRdb retained only in-frame sequences with V and J called. Part of the clones is not carried over; for the studies checked, unresolved V genes explain less than half of this, and the remainder is unexplained. For this sample the table gives 40,000 to 45,000 clones, of which 80% were detected only once. The leading ten clones occupy 3.5% to 5% of the sample.

In this chain, TRBV7-2 is recombined with TRBJ2-2, with TRBD2 identical over 7 junction bases. This TCR was sampled from an adult with an advanced solid tumor such as melanoma, head and neck, liver or kidney cancer. The sequencing here drew on CD4+ or CD8+ T cells sorted from blood, taken in a trial of the OX40 agonist ivuxolimab. The CDR3 sequence is CASSLDPAGPGELFF. The DNA reads TGTGCCAGCAGCTTAGACCCAGCGGGACCCGGGGAGCTGTTTTTT.